This entry concerns a single T cell receptor beta chain. The data are from a study of blood T cell repertoires in COVID-19. Whole-study context: Spain, Italy and the United States supplied samples that represented acute and convalescent COVID-19. The cDNA or gDNA used as material had been derived from T cells, B-cell-depleted T cells, or PBMCs.

Authors' processing steps: Cell counts per sample came from amplifying reference gene primers. Using immunoSEQ multiplex PCR, the repertoire was profiled, and TCRdb retains in-frame clones only, with some absent. The V and J calls and clone size were taken over from that table, and D and trimming were inferred from the DNA. The sample holds roughly 140,000 clones, roughly 71% seen once. V was pared by 7 bases and J by 3 bases, with 12 bases between. CDR1 is LNHDA and CDR2 is SQIVND in the germline V gene (reference sequence). The CDR3 sequence is 14 residues long. The chain uses TRBV19 and TRBJ2-2; D not certain. The source material was peripheral blood. This clonotype was obtained from a woman older than 75 with acute or convalescent COVID-19. Written as DNA, the CDR3 is TGTGCCAGTAAGTCGGGTTCCGACACCGGGGAGCTGTTTTTT. It yields the protein CASKSGSDTGELFF.